This TCR beta chain was recorded in a study of T cells in Graves' hyperthyroidism and ophthalmopathy (dated by TCRdb to 2018 to 2020). With respect to the entire study: Peripheral blood was collected at initial diagnosis, before any treatment. An independent validation cohort of about 20 hyperthyroidism patients and about 16 patients who later progressed to ophthalmopathy tested prospective prediction of ophthalmopathy. TCR V-J signatures able to tell the groups apart were searched for in a discovery cohort of 100 patients, of whom under 45 had Graves' ophthalmopathy and 55 to 60 had stable Graves' hyperthyroidism. The study also compared thyroid tissue and blood T-cell repertoires from a handful of Graves' hyperthyroidism patients. For training and testing, the 100 or so patients in the discovery cohort were randomly divided in a 7:3 ratio. TCR Vbeta CDR3 sequencing of roughly 140 peripheral blood samples (43 ophthalmopathy, about 74 hyperthyroidism and approximately 17 progressor patients) is reported in the paper. Once sampling was done, hyperthyroidism patients were given methimazole at a starting dose of 30 mg daily, whereas ophthalmopathy patients were given high-dose intravenous methylprednisolone.

In the ophthalmopathy patients, disease was moderately to severely active, with a Clinical Activity Score of 3 or more, a NOSPECS grade of 4 or more, and a duration of less than 3 months. Patients with uncontrolled infections, other autoimmune diseases, pregnancy or lactation were excluded. Clinical symptoms, serum thyroxine and TRAb, thyroid ultrasound, and orbital computed tomography formed the basis for the diagnoses. PBMCs were isolated from about 9 ml of fresh peripheral blood by Ficoll-Paque density gradient centrifugation. Total RNA was extracted with Trizol reagent, and quality was checked on an Agilent 2100 Bioanalyzer. The trim is 5 bases for V and 0 bases for J, with a gap of 11 bases between the germline ends. CDR1 and CDR2 (SGHTA, FQGTGA) derive from the germline V gene. From its cysteine to its phenylalanine, the CDR3 spans 15 amino acids. CDR3 DNA only is kept here, 45 bases in frame from base 1.

Results the study describes overall, beyond this receptor: In validation, the model predicted progression to ophthalmopathy with roughly 70% sensitivity and approximately 78% specificity, a median of about six months before onset. Most expanded thyroid clonotypes (frequency above 0.001) were also detected in blood, suggesting blood repertoires may reflect thyroid immune responses. A model built on a 13 V-J signature distinguished ophthalmopathy from stable hyperthyroidism, reaching 87.88% sensitivity and around 82% specificity in cross-validation and 80%/75% in testing. Sample size was not statistically predetermined, and investigators were not blinded to group allocation.

Amplification of TCR beta CDR3 regions was carried out from RNA transcripts. For the first round of RT-PCR on the TCR CDR3, the HTBI primer set was used together with the Qiagen OneStep RT-PCR kit. Libraries were constructed in a second round of multiplex PCR, after which size selection and purification were carried out. Sequencing of the libraries was done on an Illumina HiSeq2000 using paired-end 100 bp reads. The paper's processing steps were these. SOAPnuke was used to process the raw data, with reads discarded if the reads contained adapters or uncalled bases, had a mean Phred below 15, or lacked an exact constant-primer or identifier match. COPE v1.2.5 was used to merge the high-quality paired reads, and each unique nucleotide sequence was defined as a clonotype. MiTCR v1.1 was used to align clonotypes to the IMGT TRBV, TRBD and TRBJ reference segments. The analysis included only V-J combinations with a frequency above 0.0001, which together covered around 99% of the repertoires. A TCS score was defined as the ratio between F50 (clonal expansion) and ExV (chaos), using BLOSUM62-based TCRdist between CDR3 peptides within each V-J. Welch's t-statistics and random forest reduced some 510 V-J features to fewer than 15, which were used in a naive Bayes classifier (R e1071). The public reads were reanalyzed by TCRdb: fastp trimming at Q25, MiXCR alignment, in-frame beta chains only. When rows share a CDR3 protein, they turn into one entry using the most common DNA and genes. What appears here as the V and J calls and clone size reflects TCRdb's work, not the paper's. This sample holds hundreds of thousands of distinct CDR3 sequences; about a sixth were observed only once. The ten largest clones capture about 29% of the sample.

In this sample, this clonotype turned up many times. Its specific antigen is unknown. One base away there is no much larger clone; base qualities are not given. The source is a woman under 30 with Graves' ophthalmopathy. Sequencing was performed on blood. The rearranged chain carries TRBV7-3 and TRBJ2-1; the D gene is unclear. The DNA is as follows: TGTGCCAGCAGCCCAACCACTCTCTCCTACAATGAGCAGTTCTTC. The resulting protein is CASSPTTLSYNEQFF.